Listed below are T cell receptor beta chains from one sample, sequenced in a study of CD8 T cells in ankylosing spondylitis. TCRdb recomputed calls from the 5' RACE reads with MiXCR, one row per CDR3 protein. The data hold 150,000 to 200,000 distinct CDR3 sequences, with approximately 18% observed a single time. The sequencing input was blood, either unsorted or a sorted T cell fraction (not recorded which). All receptors come from a male donor under 35 with ankylosing spondylitis or in good health (not recorded which). The CDR3 runs from the conserved cysteine through the conserved F or W. A D gene is named only where the DNA matches it firmly. For some rows the clone size is stated as once, few or many, or as a class when expanded; others skip it.

d_call: -; clone_size: -; j_call: TRBJ2-7; v_call: TRBV9; cdr3_aa: CASSVLEHAGYEQYF; cdr3_nt: TGTGCCAGCAGTGTCCTTGAGCACGCGGGCTACGAGCAGTACTTC
d_call: -; clone_size: few; j_call: TRBJ2-2; v_call: TRBV20-1; cdr3_aa: CSAPGRFTGELFF; cdr3_nt: TGCAGTGCCCCGGGACGGTTCACCGGGGAGCTGTTTTTT
d_call: -; clone_size: many; j_call: TRBJ2-7; v_call: TRBV14; cdr3_aa: CASSQEISFSYEQYF; cdr3_nt: TGTGCCAGCAGCCAAGAAATATCTTTTTCCTACGAGCAGTACTTC
d_call: -; clone_size: few; j_call: TRBJ2-3; v_call: TRBV29-1; cdr3_aa: CSGLQGIGTQYF; cdr3_nt: TGCAGCGGCCTTCAGGGGATAGGTACGCAGTATTTT
d_call: -; clone_size: -; j_call: TRBJ2-1; v_call: TRBV12-3/TRBV12-4; cdr3_aa: CASSSYTDEQFF; cdr3_nt: TGTGCCAGCAGTTCCTATACCGATGAGCAGTTCTTC
d_call: -; clone_size: many; j_call: TRBJ2-3; v_call: TRBV6-6; cdr3_aa: CASSYSYFTDTQYF; cdr3_nt: TGTGCCAGCAGCTATAGCTATTTCACAGATACGCAGTATTTT
d_call: TRBD1; clone_size: -; j_call: TRBJ1-2; v_call: TRBV4-2; cdr3_aa: CASSQERGTGGNGYTF; cdr3_nt: TGTGCCAGCAGCCAAGAAAGAGGTACAGGGGGCAACGGCTACACCTTC
d_call: TRBD1; clone_size: few; j_call: TRBJ1-1; v_call: TRBV10-3; cdr3_aa: CAIRGTVMNTEAFF; cdr3_nt: TGTGCCATCAGGGGGACAGTCATGAACACTGAAGCTTTCTTT
d_call: -; clone_size: -; j_call: TRBJ2-1; v_call: TRBV4-2; cdr3_aa: CASSQVLGLNNEQFF; cdr3_nt: TGTGCCAGCAGCCAAGTTCTCGGACTGAACAATGAGCAGTTCTTC
d_call: -; clone_size: -; j_call: TRBJ2-7; v_call: TRBV29-1; cdr3_aa: CSVSDSSYEQYF; cdr3_nt: TGCAGCGTTAGCGACAGCAGCTACGAGCAGTACTTC
d_call: TRBD1; clone_size: many; j_call: TRBJ1-1; v_call: TRBV6-5; cdr3_aa: CASSNPQGRAEAFF; cdr3_nt: TGTGCCAGCAGTAATCCACAGGGGAGGGCTGAAGCTTTCTTT
d_call: -; clone_size: many; j_call: TRBJ2-3; v_call: TRBV6-6; cdr3_aa: CASSYSRQGTDTQYF; cdr3_nt: TGTGCCAGCAGTTACTCGCGACAGGGCACAGATACGCAGTATTTT
d_call: TRBD2; clone_size: -; j_call: TRBJ2-1; v_call: TRBV24-1; cdr3_aa: CATSDPSGTSPREQFF; cdr3_nt: TGTGCCACCAGTGATCCATCCGGGACTAGCCCCAGGGAGCAGTTCTTC
d_call: -; clone_size: many; j_call: TRBJ2-4; v_call: TRBV10-3; cdr3_aa: CAISEGAGEVSQYF; cdr3_nt: TGTGCCATCAGTGAGGGGGCAGGGGAAGTGAGTCAGTACTTC
d_call: TRBD2; clone_size: -; j_call: TRBJ2-1; v_call: TRBV10-3; cdr3_aa: CAISGTSVYNEQFF; cdr3_nt: TGTGCCATCAGCGGGACTAGCGTATACAATGAGCAGTTCTTC
d_call: -; clone_size: many; j_call: TRBJ2-2; v_call: TRBV10-3; cdr3_aa: CAISEDQNTGELFF; cdr3_nt: TGTGCCATCAGTGAGGACCAGAACACCGGGGAGCTGTTTTTT
d_call: -; clone_size: -; j_call: TRBJ2-3; v_call: TRBV7-2; cdr3_aa: CASRPAGLADTQYF; cdr3_nt: TGTGCCAGCCGGCCGGCTGGTCTCGCAGATACGCAGTATTTT
d_call: TRBD2; clone_size: many; j_call: TRBJ2-2; v_call: TRBV28; cdr3_aa: CASSFSTGLAGNTGELFF; cdr3_nt: TGTGCCAGCAGTTTCTCCACTGGACTAGCGGGAAACACCGGGGAGCTGTTTTTT
d_call: -; clone_size: -; j_call: TRBJ2-4; v_call: TRBV5-4; cdr3_aa: CASSLGSLRGMGFNIQYF; cdr3_nt: TGTGCCAGCAGCTTGGGTAGTTTGCGCGGGATGGGATTTAACATTCAGTACTTC
d_call: -; clone_size: many; j_call: TRBJ2-7; v_call: TRBV7-2; cdr3_aa: CASSDQGSYEQYF; cdr3_nt: TGTGCCAGCAGCGATCAAGGGTCCTACGAGCAGTACTTC
d_call: -; clone_size: many; j_call: TRBJ2-3; v_call: TRBV25-1; cdr3_aa: CASSEGRSTVYF; cdr3_nt: TGTGCCAGCAGTGAGGGTCGGTCGACAGTCTATTTT
d_call: TRBD2; clone_size: -; j_call: TRBJ2-1; v_call: TRBV4-1; cdr3_aa: CASSQDPGLALGNEQFF; cdr3_nt: TGCGCCAGCAGCCAAGACCCGGGACTAGCTCTGGGCAATGAGCAGTTCTTC
d_call: TRBD2; clone_size: few; j_call: TRBJ2-1; v_call: TRBV5-1; cdr3_aa: CASSLDLAGGPNEQFF; cdr3_nt: TGCGCCAGCAGCCTGGACCTAGCGGGAGGGCCCAATGAGCAGTTCTTC
d_call: -; clone_size: many; j_call: TRBJ2-1; v_call: TRBV29-1; cdr3_aa: CSVDFSAIQWDNEQFF; cdr3_nt: TGCAGCGTTGATTTCTCGGCAATACAATGGGACAATGAGCAGTTCTTC
d_call: -; clone_size: many; j_call: TRBJ2-7; v_call: TRBV11-2; cdr3_aa: CASSLGNYEQYF; cdr3_nt: TGTGCCAGCAGCTTGGGTAACTACGAGCAGTACTTC
d_call: TRBD1; clone_size: few; j_call: TRBJ1-2; v_call: TRBV25-1; cdr3_aa: CASSAGQYYGYTF; cdr3_nt: TGTGCCAGCAGTGCGGGACAGTACTATGGCTACACCTTC
d_call: -; clone_size: -; j_call: TRBJ2-3; v_call: TRBV21-1; cdr3_aa: CASSPHLVRAQYF; cdr3_nt: TGTGCCAGCAGCCCTCACCTAGTACGAGCGCAGTATTTT
d_call: -; clone_size: -; j_call: TRBJ1-3; v_call: TRBV9; cdr3_aa: CASSVGGKTGNTIYF; cdr3_nt: TGTGCCAGCAGCGTAGGAGGGAAGACTGGAAACACCATATATTTT
d_call: TRBD2; clone_size: -; j_call: TRBJ2-7; v_call: TRBV12-3/TRBV12-4; cdr3_aa: CASSLGFGGSGRSYEQYF; cdr3_nt: TGTGCCAGCAGTTTAGGTTTCGGGGGCAGCGGGAGGTCCTACGAGCAGTACTTC
d_call: -; clone_size: many; j_call: TRBJ2-1; v_call: TRBV27; cdr3_aa: CASSTIPLVGEQFF; cdr3_nt: TGTGCCAGCAGTACAATACCCTTAGTAGGTGAGCAGTTCTTC
d_call: -; clone_size: many; j_call: TRBJ1-2; v_call: TRBV2; cdr3_aa: CASNYPGTSYYGYTF; cdr3_nt: TGTGCCAGCAATTACCCCGGGACGTCCTACTATGGCTACACCTTC
d_call: -; clone_size: few; j_call: TRBJ2-1; v_call: TRBV24-1; cdr3_aa: CATSDQGIRYNEQFF; cdr3_nt: TGTGCCACCAGTGATCAGGGAATCCGATACAATGAGCAGTTCTTC
d_call: -; clone_size: many; j_call: TRBJ2-5; v_call: TRBV5-5; cdr3_aa: CASSLLGLGETQYF; cdr3_nt: TGTGCCAGCAGCTTGTTAGGGTTGGGAGAGACCCAGTACTTC
d_call: -; clone_size: many; j_call: TRBJ2-3; v_call: TRBV6-5; cdr3_aa: CASSYSYERGSQYF; cdr3_nt: TGTGCCAGCAGTTACTCTTACGAGAGGGGATCGCAGTATTTT
d_call: TRBD1; clone_size: -; j_call: TRBJ2-3; v_call: TRBV12-3/TRBV12-4; cdr3_aa: CASYDRGATDTQYF; cdr3_nt: TGTGCCAGCTATGACAGGGGGGCCACAGATACGCAGTATTTT
d_call: -; clone_size: many; j_call: TRBJ2-3; v_call: TRBV30; cdr3_aa: CAWSVQSRVFGDTQYF; cdr3_nt: TGTGCCTGGAGTGTACAATCTCGAGTATTTGGAGATACGCAGTATTTT
d_call: -; clone_size: -; j_call: TRBJ2-5; v_call: TRBV5-3; cdr3_aa: CARSRSDPGLQGVWETQYF; cdr3_nt: TGTGCCAGAAGCCGCTCCGACCCCGGACTACAGGGAGTATGGGAGACCCAGTACTTC
d_call: -; clone_size: few; j_call: TRBJ2-5; v_call: TRBV7-7; cdr3_aa: CASSPGEGGLETQYF; cdr3_nt: TGTGCCAGCAGCCCAGGGGAGGGGGGGCTCGAGACCCAGTACTTC
d_call: -; clone_size: few; j_call: TRBJ2-1; v_call: TRBV11-2; cdr3_aa: CASTSLAGMANEQFF; cdr3_nt: TGTGCCAGCACCAGCTTGGCAGGGATGGCCAATGAGCAGTTCTTC
d_call: -; clone_size: -; j_call: TRBJ1-2; v_call: TRBV29-1; cdr3_aa: CSGEGDGYTF; cdr3_nt: TGCAGCGGGGAAGGAGATGGCTACACCTTC
d_call: -; clone_size: many; j_call: TRBJ1-1; v_call: TRBV4-2; cdr3_aa: CASSQEGTSETEAFF; cdr3_nt: TGTGCCAGCAGCCAAGAGGGGACCTCCGAAACTGAAGCTTTCTTT
d_call: -; clone_size: many; j_call: TRBJ1-2; v_call: TRBV7-9; cdr3_aa: CASLRSGANYGYTF; cdr3_nt: TGTGCCAGCTTACGTTCAGGAGCCAACTATGGCTACACCTTC
d_call: -; clone_size: many; j_call: TRBJ1-5; v_call: TRBV18; cdr3_aa: CASSNRDSNQPQHF; cdr3_nt: TGTGCCAGCTCAAACAGGGATAGCAATCAGCCCCAGCATTTT
d_call: -; clone_size: many; j_call: TRBJ1-5; v_call: TRBV20-1; cdr3_aa: CSAPGQVSNQPQHF; cdr3_nt: TGCAGTGCCCCCGGACAAGTTAGCAATCAGCCCCAGCATTTT
d_call: -; clone_size: many; j_call: TRBJ2-1; v_call: TRBV24-1; cdr3_aa: CATSENRYNEQFF; cdr3_nt: TGTGCCACCAGTGAAAACAGGTACAATGAGCAGTTCTTC